This T cell receptor (beta chain) stems from a study of immune cell composition in non-small cell lung cancer. Details on this clone: Its antigen remains unidentified.

The germline V gene has CDR1 SQVTM and CDR2 ANQGSEA. CDR3 length: 16 residues. Trimming took off 7 bases at V and 3 bases at J, with 24 bases between the two ends. Genomic DNA came from frozen unsorted single-cell suspensions. Assay used: immunoSEQ multiplex PCR; TCRdb lists only in-frame clones, some missing. The sample holds about 9,600 clones; under 80% are singletons and the top ten take about 9.7%. Whole-study findings and limits: It was not proven that tumour-reactive clones equal dominant tumour-associated clones. Lung squamous cell carcinoma tumours had significantly higher top 10 clone scores and productive clonality than lung adenocarcinoma. Clones >0.5% enriched in tumour were rarer in adenocarcinoma (about 35%) than squamous (about 80%).

V is TRBV29-1 and J is TRBJ1-2; D not certain. This clonotype was sampled from a human donor with non-small cell lung cancer. The sample consisted of lung tumor tissue. CDR3 protein: CSASRREIYGDYGYTF. The CDR3 DNA reads as TGCAGCGCCTCAAGGCGGGAGATATACGGTGACTATGGCTACACCTTC.